These 14 T cell receptor beta chains came from one sample sequenced in a study of T cell responses to AZD1222 COVID-19 vaccine. TCRdb's copy holds only in-frame clones and misses some; the assay was immunoSEQ multiplex PCR. The table lists under 200,000 clones, about 92% of them singletons. The sample here was peripheral blood, taken 28 days after the second AZD1222 dose. The receptors stem from an adult who received the AZD1222 COVID-19 vaccine.

The V call is TRBV5-4, the J call TRBJ1-2; no firm D call. V was clipped by 1 base and J by 7 bases, with 14 bases between them. This CDR3 contains 14 residues. Germline CDR1 SGHNT, CDR2 YYREEE (reference sequence). The CDR3 loop reads CASSLTISSGGYTF. CDR3 nucleotide sequence: TGTGCCAGCAGCTTGACAATCAGCTCGGGTGGCTACACCTTC.

The chain uses TRBV7-2 and TRBJ1-2; TRBD1 might be the D (5 bases). Germline CDR1 reads SGHTA; CDR2 reads FQGNSA. Trimming shortened V by 3 bases and J by 1 base, and 12 bases separated the two germline ends. This CDR3 contains 15 residues. In DNA form, the CDR3 reads TGTGCCAGCAGCTTTGATGGGGGTTTTAACTATGGCTACACCTTC. This codes for CASSFDGGFNYGYTF.

The chain is built from TRBV12-3 or TRBV12-4 and TRBJ2-2; D is undetermined. This CDR3 is 12 amino acids long. Trimming pared 3 bases from V and 3 bases from J, leaving 2 bases between. CDR3 sequence reads: CASSLDTGELFF. DNA of the CDR3: TGTGCCAGCAGTTTGGACACCGGGGAGCTGTTTTTT.

The chain links TRBV28 to TRBJ1-2; no clear D. CDR3 length equals 11 residues. Germline V lookup: CDR1 MDHEN, CDR2 SYDVKM. V was pared by 4 bases and J by 5 bases, with 5 bases between. For the CDR3, the DNA is TGTGCCAGCAGTTCACAATATGGCTACACCTTC. Translating it yields CASSSQYGYTF.

The V and J genes are TRBV18 and TRBJ2-1, with 16 bases fitting TRBD2. The CDR3 extends over 17 amino acids. V lost 3 bases, J lost 4 bases, and 3 bases stayed unmatched. Germline CDR1 reads KGHSH; CDR2 reads LQKENI. CDR3 bases: TGTGCCAGCTCACCGGGACTAGCGGGGGGGCGATACAATGAGCAGTTCTTC. Amino acids: CASSPGLAGGRYNEQFF.

The rearrangement uses TRBV6-2 or TRBV6-3 and TRBJ1-3; D unresolved. The CDR3 totals 15 residues. Germline V lookup: CDR1 MNHEY, CDR2 SVGEGT. Trimming shortened V by 8 bases and J by 0 bases, and 14 bases separated the two germline ends. CDR3 in DNA: TGTGCCAGCGGTTTTCAGAGCTACTCTGGAAACACCATATATTTT. It is translated as CASGFQSYSGNTIYF.

The gene calls are TRBV7-2 and TRBJ2-7; 9 nucleotides line up with TRBD1. Looked up from germline, CDR1 is SGHTA and CDR2 is FQGNSA. The length of the CDR3 is 15 residues. J was trimmed by 4 bases and V by 1 base; bases with no gene match: 5. CDR3 nucleotide sequence: TGTGCCAGCAGCTTAGTGGGGACAGGGATGTACGAGCAGTACTTC. It codes for CASSLVGTGMYEQYF.

The sample holds one count of this clone. V usage is TRBV2 and J usage is TRBJ1-5; 7 bases align to TRBD1. Germline assignment: CDR1 SNHLY and CDR2 FYNNEI. J lost 0 bases, V lost 6 bases, and 5 bases had no gene match. CDR3 length: 15 residues. CDR3 loop: CASRAGGYSNQPQHF. For the CDR3, the DNA is TGTGCCAGCAGGGCAGGGGGATATAGCAATCAGCCCCAGCATTTT.

The CDR3 loop reads CASGLVISGNGVKPQHF. DNA for the CDR3: TGTGCTAGTGGTTTGGTAATATCCGGGAACGGCGTTAAGCCCCAGCATTTT. V is TRBV12-5 and J is TRBJ1-5, with unresolved D. Trimming left V 0 bases short and J 8 bases short, with 20 bases between. This CDR3 contains 17 residues. Germline V gene sequence: CDR1 LGHNT, CDR2 FRNRAP.

This chain joins TRBV12-5 and TRBJ1-6; TRBD1 might be the D (6 bases). Germline V CDR1 and CDR2: LGHNT, FRNRAP. V gave up 5 bases and J gave up 5 bases, with 19 bases separating them. CDR3 length equals 17 residues. CDR3 sequence reads: CASGLTGGLGDNSPLHF. CDR3 coding DNA: TGTGCTAGTGGTCTTACCGGGGGCTTGGGCGATAATTCACCCCTCCACTTT.

A word on this clone: Other DNA sequences of this sample code for an identical CDR3. This chain joins TRBV7-9 and TRBJ1-4; D gene uncertain. Germline V gives CDR1 SEHNR, CDR2 FQNEAQ (reference sequence). The V end lost 4 bases, the J end lost 3 bases, and 6 bases lay between the germline ends. This CDR3 region has 13 residues. CDR3 region: CASSSRPNEKLFF. In DNA form, the CDR3 reads TGTGCCAGCAGCTCGAGGCCTAATGAAAAACTGTTTTTT.

The chain couples TRBV30 to TRBJ1-1; D might be TRBD1 (5 bases). CDR1 and CDR2 (germline): GTSNPN, SVGIG (reference sequence). V was pared by 5 bases and J by 7 bases, with 17 bases between. This CDR3 contains 13 residues. The CDR3 DNA sequence: TGTGCCTGGGGTGATGGTGCGACAGTTGAAGCTTTCTTT. Amino acids: CAWGDGATVEAFF.

The V gene is TRBV9, the J gene TRBJ2-7; D unresolved. V lost 0 bases to trimming and J lost 3 bases, with 10 bases between them. This CDR3 comprises 14 residues. CDR1 is SGDLS and CDR2 is YYNGEE in the germline V gene. The DNA of the CDR3 is TGTGCCAGCAGCGTAGCCGAGGCACGCTACGAGCAGTACTTC. Residues: CASSVAEARYEQYF.

This sequence joins TRBV19 and TRBJ1-1; 8 nucleotides align to TRBD1. CDR1 LNHDA and CDR2 SQIVND come from the germline V gene (reference sequence). This CDR3 region has 18 residues. The V and J ends lost 3 bases and 2 bases, in that order; junction bases with no gene match: 14. This CDR3 is CASSITYPGQAENTEAFF. CDR3 DNA sequence: TGTGCCAGTAGTATTACCTACCCGGGACAGGCGGAAAACACTGAAGCTTTCTTT.